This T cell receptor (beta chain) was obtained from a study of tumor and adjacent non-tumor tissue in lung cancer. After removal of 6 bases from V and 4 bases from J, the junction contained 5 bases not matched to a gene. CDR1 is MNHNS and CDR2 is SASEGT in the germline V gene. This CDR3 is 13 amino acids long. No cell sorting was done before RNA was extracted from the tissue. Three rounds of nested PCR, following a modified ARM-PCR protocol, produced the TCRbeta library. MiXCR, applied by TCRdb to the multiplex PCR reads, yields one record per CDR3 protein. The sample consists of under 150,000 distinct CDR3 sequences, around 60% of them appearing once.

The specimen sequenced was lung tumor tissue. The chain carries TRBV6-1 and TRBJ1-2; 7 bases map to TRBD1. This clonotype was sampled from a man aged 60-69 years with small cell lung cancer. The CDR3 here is CASRGTALYGYTF. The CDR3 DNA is TGTGCCAGCAGGGGGACAGCTCTCTATGGCTACACCTTC.